Following are 19 T cell receptor beta chains from one sample sequenced in a study of long-term antiretroviral therapy in people with HIV. The assay, immunoSEQ v3.0, was run at survey level. Sequencing used immunoSEQ multiplex PCR; TCRdb keeps in-frame clones, though not all of them. The profile covers roughly 14,000 clones, with just over 85% appearing a single time and about 15% taken by the ten largest. The sample was unsorted PBMCs, taken 2.3 to 2.4 years before starting antiretroviral therapy. Receptors were obtained from a woman aged 25-40 years with HIV.

The chain couples TRBV7-2 to TRBJ2-5; 11 bases agree with TRBD1. Per germline, CDR1 SGHTA and CDR2 FQGNSA. The CDR3 has 15 residues. After removal of 5 bases from V and 5 bases from J, the junction contained 7 bases not matched to a gene. CDR3 in DNA: TGTGCCAGCAGCCCGCGGACAGGGGGCGCGGAGACCCAGTACTTC. It codes for CASSPRTGGAETQYF.

V and J are TRBV11-1 and TRBJ2-5; D perhaps matches TRBD2 (6 bases). V gave up 6 bases and J gave up 3 bases, with 20 bases separating them. The CDR3 runs to 16 residues. Germline loops: CDR1 SGHAT, CDR2 FQDESV (reference sequence). The CDR3 nucleotides read TGTGCCAGCAGACCCCGACTAGGAGAAGCGAAAGAGACCCAGTACTTC. It codes for CASRPRLGEAKETQYF.

The chain combines TRBV5-1 with TRBJ1-1; tentatively, D is TRBD1 (6 bases). Germline CDR1 is SGHRS and CDR2 is YFSETQ. Trimming removed 2 bases at V and 12 bases at J, with 20 bases between. The CDR3 contains 14 residues. This CDR3 is CASSFSHEGGSTFF. The CDR3 nucleotides read TGCGCCAGCAGCTTCTCCCACGAGGGGGGGTCGACTTTCTTT.

V usage is TRBV27 and J usage is TRBJ2-3; TRBD2 might be the D (5 bases). The CDR3 is made up of 16 amino acids. In germline, CDR1 is MNHEY, CDR2 SMNVEV (reference sequence). The V end was cut by 0 bases, the J end by 0 bases, with 10 bases between. The CDR3 bases are TGTGCCAGCAGTTTATCCGCGGGCCCTAGCACAGATACGCAGTATTTT. Translated: CASSLSAGPSTDTQYF.

The chain couples TRBV5-1 to TRBJ2-7, with TRBD1 as a possible D gene (6 bases). The CDR3 length is 14 residues. Germline V gives CDR1 SGHRS, CDR2 YFSETQ. V was clipped by 4 bases and J by 0 bases, with 11 bases between them. In nucleotides, the CDR3 is TGCGCCAGCAGCGAGAGACAGGCCTCCTACGAGCAGTACTTC. Protein: CASSERQASYEQYF. Full variable domain (outside the CDR3, taken from reference TRBV5-1 and TRBJ2-7): KAGVTQTPRYLIKTRGQQVTLSCSPISGHRSVSWYQQTPGQGLQFLFEYFSETQRNKGNFPGRFSGRQFSNSRSEMNVSTLELGDSALYLCASSERQASYEQYFGPGTRLTVT.

J is TRBJ1-4 and V is TRBV7-2; D is undetermined. The CDR3 is made up of 13 amino acids. Germline V gene lookup returns CDR1 SGHTA and CDR2 FQGNSA. Deletions cut 1 base from V and 8 bases from J, with 8 bases between. For the CDR3, the DNA is TGTGCCAGCAGCTTAGGGGTGGGGGAAAAACTGTTTTTT. This codes for CASSLGVGEKLFF.

By proportion, this clone is medium-sized. Other nucleotide sequences from this sample produce the same CDR3. The rearrangement joins TRBV10-3 to TRBJ2-3; 8 bases align to TRBD1. CDR3 length: 14 amino acids. Germline CDR1 reads ENHRY; CDR2 reads SYGVKD. V was clipped by 8 bases and J by 0 bases; unmatched bases: 4. The DNA for the CDR3 is TGTGCCATCTCCGACAGGGGCAGCACAGATACGCAGTATTTT. Translation gives CAISDRGSTDTQYF.

This clone was detected once. The chain recombines TRBV27 with TRBJ1-4, with a weak D call TRBD1 (6 bases). V lost 3 bases, J lost 7 bases, and 12 bases lay in between. CDR3 length: 14 residues. CDR1 and CDR2 (germline): MNHEY, SMNVEV (reference sequence). The CDR3 coding sequence is TGTGCCAGCAGTTTGGGGGGGGCAGGTGAAAAACTGTTTTTT. This encodes CASSLGGAGEKLFF.

The chain uses TRBV5-8 and TRBJ2-7, with 8 bases aligning to TRBD2. The V segment lost 5 bases and the J segment 4 bases; nucleotides outside the gene matches: 5. The CDR3 sequence is 13 residues long. Per the germline V gene, CDR1 is SGHTS and CDR2 is YDEGEE. The chain's CDR3 is CASRKGLVYEQYF. CDR3 in DNA: TGTGCCAGCAGGAAGGGACTAGTATACGAGCAGTACTTC.

The V call is TRBV27, the J call TRBJ1-1; possible D gene TRBD1, 5 bases. The CDR3 totals 15 residues. The V end was cut by 8 bases, the J end by 1 base, with 17 bases between. Germline lookup yields CDR1 MNHEY and CDR2 SMNVEV (reference sequence). CDR3 loop: CASQSGGAENTEAFF. The CDR3 bases are TGTGCCAGCCAATCTGGAGGGGCAGAGAACACTGAAGCTTTCTTT.

The J gene is TRBJ1-1, the V gene TRBV6-6, with no clear D. The CDR3 is 13 amino acids. Germline lookup yields CDR1 MNHNY and CDR2 SVGAGI (reference sequence). Trimming pared 2 bases from V and 1 base from J, leaving 5 bases between. CDR3 DNA sequence: TGTGCCAGCAGTTACGAGGCGAACACTGAAGCTTTCTTT. It codes for CASSYEANTEAFF.

The chain has TRBV30 and TRBJ2-2; 8 positions agree with TRBD1. The CDR3 loop spans 15 amino acids. The trim removed 1 base at V and 7 bases at J, leaving 8 bases unmatched. Germline-derived CDR1 and CDR2 are GTSNPN and SVGIG (reference sequence). Written as DNA, the CDR3 is TGTGCCTGGAGTGGATCAGGGGGCGCGATCGGGGAGCTGTTTTTT. This translates into CAWSGSGGAIGELFF.

V gene TRBV7-9 combines with J gene TRBJ2-3; D remains unclear. This CDR3 is built from 13 residues. V gave up 8 bases and J gave up 6 bases, with 15 bases separating them. Germline V gene data show CDR1 as SEHNR and CDR2 as FQNEAQ (reference sequence). CDR3: CASLLMAGDTQYF. CDR3 nucleotide sequence: TGTGCCAGCCTACTTATGGCCGGCGATACGCAGTATTTT. Drawing the rest from reference TRBV7-9 and TRBJ2-3, the complete variable domain is DTGVSQNPRHKITKRGQNVTFRCDPISEHNRLYWYRQTLGQGPEFLTYFQNEAQLEKSRLLSDRFSAERPKGSFSTLEIQRTEQGDSAMYLCASLLMAGDTQYFGPGTRLTVL.

V is TRBV6-5 and J is TRBJ2-7; D may be TRBD2 (6 bases). Trimming shortened V by 8 bases and J by 7 bases, and 18 bases separated the two germline ends. The CDR3 loop spans 13 amino acids. Germline CDR1 MNHEY, CDR2 SVGAGI. The CDR3 region is CASCGALGREQYF. DNA for the CDR3: TGTGCCAGCTGCGGGGCGCTGGGGCGGGAGCAGTACTTC.

The chain carries TRBV27 and TRBJ1-6; 7 bases map to TRBD1. The CDR3 extends over 18 amino acids. The germline V gene has CDR1 MNHEY and CDR2 SMNVEV (reference sequence). V lost 4 bases to trimming and J lost 2 bases; unmatched junction nucleotides: 11. Here the CDR3 DNA reads TGTGCCAGCAGTTCCCGTGTATCACAGGGGACCTATAATTCACCCCTCCACTTT. Encoded protein: CASSSRVSQGTYNSPLHF.

The count of this clone is one. The chain employs TRBV6-4 and TRBJ2-3; either TRBD1 or TRBD2 may fit D (5 bases each). Looked up from germline, CDR1 is MRHNA and CDR2 is SNTAGT. Trimming took 3 bases from V and 1 from J, leaving 11 bases between them. CDR3 length: 15 amino acids. CDR3 in amino acids: CASSEGLGGTDTQYF. For the CDR3, the DNA is TGTGCCAGCAGTGAAGGGTTGGGGGGCACAGATACGCAGTATTTT.

This clone was counted a few times. The genes are TRBV15 and TRBJ1-2; 7 positions match TRBD1. Germline lookup yields CDR1 LNHNV and CDR2 YYDKDF (reference sequence). Losses at the gene ends were 1 base for V and 4 bases for J; bases not matched to a gene: 6. The CDR3 runs 15 residues. The CDR3 loop reads CATSRARGQVYGYTF. As DNA, the CDR3 is TGTGCCACCAGCAGAGCGAGGGGGCAAGTCTATGGCTACACCTTC.

V is TRBV5-4 and J is TRBJ1-4; perhaps TRBD1 as D (5 bases). Trimming shortened V by 4 bases and J by 8 bases, and 15 bases separated the two germline ends. Germline CDR1 SGHNT, CDR2 YYREEE (reference sequence). This CDR3 region has 14 residues. CDR3 sequence: CASSRAGTREKLFF. Written as DNA, the CDR3 is TGTGCCAGCAGCAGAGCCGGGACCCGAGAAAAACTGTTTTTT. The whole variable domain, remainder taken from reference TRBV5-4 and TRBJ1-4, is ETGVTQSPTHLIKTRGQQVTLRCSSQSGHNTVSWYQQALGQGPQFIFQYYREEENGRGNFPPRFSGLQFPNYSSELNVNALELDDSALYLCASSRAGTREKLFFGSGTQLSVL.

The chain carries TRBV5-4 and TRBJ1-1, with D possibly TRBD1 on 6 matching bases. V lost 4 bases, J lost 5 bases, and 18 bases lay in between. The CDR3 runs to 15 residues. Germline V lookup: CDR1 SGHNT, CDR2 YYREEE (reference sequence). CDR3 in DNA: TGTGCCAGCAGCCCTCGGGGGGGCAGGCGAACTGAAGCTTTCTTT. It yields the protein CASSPRGGRRTEAFF.